This TCR beta chain was recorded in a study of blood T cell repertoires in COVID-19. At the level of the study: Samples came from the United States, Italy and Spain, spanning acute and convalescent COVID-19. The analysed material was cDNA or gDNA that came from T cells, B-cell-depleted T cells, or PBMCs.

Seattle's enrolled individuals joined amid active infection and were then monitored longitudinally. Study processing details: Reference gene primer amplification gave nucleated cell count estimates. TCRdb keeps only in-frame clones here, not all; method: immunoSEQ multiplex PCR. V and J calls plus clone size are reproduced from that table; the DNA served to infer D and trimming. The sample holds a few hundred thousand clones, approximately 88% seen once. The V end was cut by 2 bases, the J end by 4 bases, with 14 bases between. The CDR3 length is 15 residues. CDR1 and CDR2 from the germline V gene are MNHEY and SVGEGT.

The sequencing input was peripheral blood. This clonotype was obtained from a young woman with COVID-19, enrolled during active disease. This chain joins TRBV6-2 or TRBV6-3 and TRBJ1-1; D is possibly TRBD1 (5 bases). CDR3 region: CASSYGGGGGTEAFF. DNA of the CDR3: TGTGCCAGCAGTTACGGGGGGGGTGGCGGCACTGAAGCTTTCTTT.